These 26 T cell receptor beta chains were all obtained from the same sample, sequenced in a study of T cell responses to AZD1222 COVID-19 vaccine. TCRdb's copy holds only in-frame clones and misses some; the assay was immunoSEQ multiplex PCR. Altogether some 170,000 clones are present, 92% being singletons, with the ten largest covering around 0.98%. Sample: peripheral blood, taken 28 days after the second AZD1222 dose. Receptors were obtained from an adult who received the AZD1222 COVID-19 vaccine.

The chain has TRBV6-5 and TRBJ2-5; D tentatively reads TRBD1 or TRBD2 (6 bases each). Trimming took 5 bases from V and 5 from J, leaving 12 bases between them. CDR3 length: 13 amino acids. Looked up from germline, CDR1 is MNHEY and CDR2 is SVGAGI. The CDR3 coding sequence is TGTGCCAGCAGTCCCTGGAGGGGGGAGACCCAGTACTTC. This sequence encodes CASSPWRGETQYF.

CDR3 residues: CASSLWGGEQFF. The CDR3 DNA is TGTGCCAGCAGCTTATGGGGAGGTGAGCAGTTCTTC. The V gene is TRBV7-3, the J gene TRBJ2-1; TRBD2 is a possible D gene (6 bases). V was shortened by 2 bases and J by 9 bases, with 8 bases between the two germline ends. Germline V CDR1 and CDR2: SGHTA, FQGTGA. The CDR3 length is 12 residues.

The rearrangement links TRBV19 to TRBJ1-5; TRBD1 agrees at 8 bases. After removal of 6 bases from V and 5 bases from J, the junction contained 9 bases not matched to a gene. CDR3 length: 15 amino acids. The V gene's germline CDR1 is LNHDA and CDR2 SQIVND (reference sequence). As DNA, the CDR3 is TGTGCCAGTAGACCCCGGGACAGGATTTATCAGCCCCAGCATTTT. Translation: CASRPRDRIYQPQHF.

The chain has TRBV19 and TRBJ1-1, with D uncertain. CDR3 length: 14 amino acids. Per germline, CDR1 LNHDA and CDR2 SQIVND (reference sequence). The germline V and J ends were trimmed by 3 bases and 0 bases, with 8 bases remaining between them. Here the CDR3 DNA reads TGTGCCAGTAGTATGTTGGGGATGAACACTGAAGCTTTCTTT. Protein product: CASSMLGMNTEAFF.

The chain has TRBV9 and TRBJ1-1; D may be TRBD1 (5 bases). V lost 2 bases, J lost 1 base, and 9 bases lay in between. The CDR3 has 14 residues. Germline-derived CDR1 and CDR2 are SGDLS and YYNGEE. This chain's CDR3 is CASSVQGSNTEAFF. CDR3 nucleotide sequence: TGTGCCAGCAGCGTTCAGGGTTCGAACACTGAAGCTTTCTTT.

V gene TRBV2 combines with J gene TRBJ2-6; 10 positions agree with TRBD1. Per the germline V gene, CDR1 is SNHLY and CDR2 is FYNNEI. V lost 9 bases, J lost 9 bases, and 8 bases stayed unmatched. The CDR3 consists of 14 residues. The CDR3: CASDGDRGINVLTF. CDR3 DNA: TGTGCCAGTGACGGGGACAGGGGAATCAACGTCCTGACTTTC.

The V call is TRBV5-6, the J call TRBJ1-4; maybe TRBD1 (5 bases). With 2 bases removed from V and 8 bases from J, the gap between germline ends came to 13 bases. Germline-derived CDR1 and CDR2 are SGHDT and YYEEEE. The CDR3 runs to 14 residues. The CDR3 protein is CASSLRGWGEKLFF. The CDR3, as DNA: TGTGCCAGCAGCTTAAGGGGATGGGGCGAAAAACTGTTTTTT.

J is TRBJ1-5 and V is TRBV21-1; the table's D call TRBD1 went unverified against the DNA. TRBV21-1 is deemed a pseudogene. The CDR3 is made up of 18 amino acids. CDR3 bases: TGTGCCAGCAGCAAAGGAGACACCCGCCTTCATAGCAATCAGCCCCAGCATTTT. Its protein is CASSKGDTRLHSNQPQHF.

This chain uses TRBV6-2 or TRBV6-3 with TRBJ1-1; unclear D gene. The V gene lost 5 bases and the J gene lost 1 base, with 8 bases spanning the gap. CDR1 and CDR2 from the germline V gene are MNHEY and SVGEGT. CDR3 length: 13 amino acids. CDR3 nucleotides: TGTGCCAGCAGTCGCCGGGGGAACACTGAAGCTTTCTTT. As protein: CASSRRGNTEAFF.

The chain is built from TRBV27 and TRBJ2-1, with TRBD2 as a possible D gene (7 bases). Looked up from germline, CDR1 is MNHEY and CDR2 is SMNVEV (reference sequence). The CDR3 covers 14 residues. V lost 10 bases to trimming and J lost 0 bases, with 13 bases between them. For the CDR3, the DNA is TGTGCCACGACGAGGGGGGGCTCCTACAATGAGCAGTTCTTC. Its protein product is CATTRGGSYNEQFF.

The chain has TRBV6-2 or TRBV6-3 and TRBJ1-2; 9 nucleotides align to TRBD1. Trimming at V came to 4 bases and at J to 5 bases, leaving 2 bases not matched to a gene. CDR1 MNHEY and CDR2 SVGEGT come from the germline V gene. This CDR3 is built from 13 residues. CDR3 sequence: CASSLDRGYGYTF. The DNA of the CDR3 is TGTGCCAGCAGTTTGGACAGGGGATATGGCTACACCTTC.

V is TRBV2 and J is TRBJ1-3; D unresolved. CDR3 size: 14 residues. V shed 4 bases and J shed 0 bases, with 7 bases lying between them. CDR1 and CDR2 from the germline V gene are SNHLY and FYNNEI. The CDR3 DNA follows: TGTGCCAGCAGTGCCCATCACTCTGGAAACACCATATATTTT. The encoded protein is CASSAHHSGNTIYF.

V is TRBV5-6 and J is TRBJ1-5; D is perhaps TRBD1 (5 bases). Looked up from germline, CDR1 is SGHDT and CDR2 is YYEEEE. This CDR3 spans 17 amino acids. The V end was cut by 4 bases, the J end by 1 base, with 18 bases between. CDR3 sequence reads: CASSRLRGGISNQPQHF. The CDR3 nucleotides read TGTGCCAGCAGCAGACTCCGGGGGGGAATAAGCAATCAGCCCCAGCATTTT.

The chain uses TRBV20-1 and TRBJ2-7, with 7 positions matching TRBD1. The trim removed 6 bases at V and 5 bases at J, leaving 4 bases unmatched. Germline V gene data show CDR1 as DFQATT and CDR2 as SNEGSKA (reference sequence). The CDR3 contains 11 residues. CDR3 sequence: CSAPDRDEQYF. The CDR3 coding sequence is TGCAGTGCCCCCGACAGGGACGAGCAGTACTTC.

J is TRBJ1-1 and V is TRBV5-1, with D perhaps matching TRBD1 (5 bases). Germline loops: CDR1 SGHRS, CDR2 YFSETQ. This CDR3 region has 13 residues. The V end lost 2 bases, the J end lost 5 bases, and 10 bases lay between the germline ends. The CDR3 loop is CASSFQGETEAFF. CDR3 nucleotides: TGCGCCAGCAGCTTCCAGGGAGAAACTGAAGCTTTCTTT.

This rearrangement joins TRBV11-2 to TRBJ1-1, with D hard to call. Germline CDR1 and CDR2: SGHAT and FQNNGV. This CDR3 has 14 amino acids. V lost 3 bases and J lost 1, with 9 bases in between. CDR3 amino acids: CASSFRAQNTEAFF. CDR3 nucleotide sequence: TGTGCCAGCAGCTTCCGGGCTCAGAACACTGAAGCTTTCTTT.

The V and J genes are TRBV19 and TRBJ1-1, with D uncertain. CDR1 and CDR2 (germline): LNHDA, SQIVND (reference sequence). V lost 0 bases to trimming and J lost 2 bases, with 1 base between them. The length of the CDR3 is 12 residues. CDR3 nucleotide sequence: TGTGCCAGTAGTATAGATAACACTGAAGCTTTCTTT. Translation: CASSIDNTEAFF.

This clone was found once. The chain combines TRBV27 with TRBJ1-2, with 10 positions matching TRBD1. V lost 5 bases, J lost 8 bases, and 5 bases stayed unmatched. In germline, CDR1 is MNHEY, CDR2 SMNVEV (reference sequence). The CDR3 is 13 amino acids. CDR3 protein: CASSRQGASGYTF. The CDR3 region has the DNA TGTGCCAGCAGTAGACAGGGGGCGAGCGGCTACACCTTC.

A single count supports this clone. The rearrangement joins TRBV29-1 to TRBJ1-1; 8 bases match TRBD1. CDR1 and CDR2 (germline): SQVTM, ANQGSEA. The CDR3 is made up of 13 amino acids. V trimming: 4 bases; J trimming: 1 base; junction bases outside the gene matches: 2. CDR3: CSVAGQANTEAFF. For the CDR3, the DNA is TGCAGCGTTGCGGGACAGGCGAACACTGAAGCTTTCTTT.

V is TRBV2 and J is TRBJ2-1; no firm D call. The CDR3 loop spans 14 amino acids. CDR1 is SNHLY and CDR2 is FYNNEI in the germline V gene. V dropped 3 bases and J dropped 2 bases, with 8 bases sitting between them. Written as DNA, the CDR3 is TGTGCCAGCAGTGACATCCGAACCTACAATGAGCAGTTCTTC. This encodes CASSDIRTYNEQFF.

V is TRBV20-1 and J is TRBJ1-1; unclear D gene. V was shortened by 3 bases and J by 4 bases, with 6 bases between the two germline ends. From germline, CDR1 is DFQATT and CDR2 SNEGSKA (reference sequence). The CDR3 contains 11 residues. This CDR3 reads CSASSSTEAFF. CDR3 DNA: TGCAGTGCTAGTAGTTCCACTGAAGCTTTCTTT.

The V gene is TRBV2, the J gene TRBJ2-5; 7 bases are a match to TRBD1. The CDR3 sequence is 13 residues long. The J segment lost 5 bases and the V segment lost 10 bases, leaving 10 bases of the junction unmatched. From germline, CDR1 is SNHLY and CDR2 FYNNEI. The CDR3 DNA is TGTGCCAATTCATTACAGGGGTGGGAGACCCAGTACTTC. It translates to CANSLQGWETQYF.

This chain's CDR3 is CASSGNTAISNQPQHF. CDR3 in DNA: TGTGCCAGCAGTGGTAACACAGCTATAAGCAATCAGCCCCAGCATTTT. The V gene is TRBV6-1, the J gene TRBJ1-5; D is uncertain. Between the trimmed V and J ends, which lost 4 bases and 1 base, there was a span of 14 bases. The CDR3 extends over 16 amino acids. Germline V gene sequence: CDR1 MNHNS, CDR2 SASEGT.

The chain combines TRBV7-2 with TRBJ2-3, with D unclear. The CDR3 contains 12 residues. Per germline, CDR1 SGHTA and CDR2 FQGNSA. Trimming stripped 5 bases from V and 4 bases from J, with 7 bases between. The CDR3 region is CASSGYSDTQYF. CDR3 in DNA: TGTGCCAGCAGCGGGTACTCAGATACGCAGTATTTT.

The rearrangement uses TRBV5-4 and TRBJ2-1, with D tentatively TRBD2 (6 bases). This CDR3 contains 14 residues. Trimming pared 0 bases from V and 3 bases from J, leaving 7 bases between. The germline gives CDR1 SGHNT, CDR2 YYREEE (reference sequence). Here the CDR3 reads CASSLAGDYNEQFF. CDR3 DNA: TGTGCCAGCAGCTTGGCGGGGGACTACAATGAGCAGTTCTTC.

J is TRBJ1-4 and V is TRBV6-5; no clear D gene. The germline gives CDR1 MNHEY, CDR2 SVGAGI. This CDR3 contains 14 residues. Trimming took 7 bases from V and 0 from J, leaving 9 bases between them. CDR3 DNA sequence: TGTGCCAGCACCCCAGACTCAACTAATGAAAAACTGTTTTTT. It specifies CASTPDSTNEKLFF.